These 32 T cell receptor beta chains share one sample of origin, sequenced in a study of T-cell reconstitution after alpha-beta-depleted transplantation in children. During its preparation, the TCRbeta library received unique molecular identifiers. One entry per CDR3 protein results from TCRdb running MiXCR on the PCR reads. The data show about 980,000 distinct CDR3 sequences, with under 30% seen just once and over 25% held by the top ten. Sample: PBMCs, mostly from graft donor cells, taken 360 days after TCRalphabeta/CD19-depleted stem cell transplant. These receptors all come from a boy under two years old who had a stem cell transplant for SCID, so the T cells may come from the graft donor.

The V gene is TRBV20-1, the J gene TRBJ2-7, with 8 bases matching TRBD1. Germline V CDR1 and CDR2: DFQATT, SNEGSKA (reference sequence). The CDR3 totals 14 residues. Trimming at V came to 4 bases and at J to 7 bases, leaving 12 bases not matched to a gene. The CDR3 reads CSAKTWTGLREQYF. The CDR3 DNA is TGCAGTGCTAAAACCTGGACAGGGCTGCGAGAGCAGTACTTC.

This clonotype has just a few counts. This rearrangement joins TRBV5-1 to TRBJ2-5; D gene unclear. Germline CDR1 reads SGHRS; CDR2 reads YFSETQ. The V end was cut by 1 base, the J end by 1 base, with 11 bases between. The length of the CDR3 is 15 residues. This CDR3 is CASSLNSVLQETQYF. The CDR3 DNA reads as TGCGCCAGCAGCTTGAACAGCGTGCTCCAAGAGACCCAGTACTTC. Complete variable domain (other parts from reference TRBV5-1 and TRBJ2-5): KAGVTQTPRYLIKTRGQQVTLSCSPISGHRSVSWYQQTPGQGLQFLFEYFSETQRNKGNFPGRFSGRQFSNSRSEMNVSTLELGDSALYLCASSLNSVLQETQYFGPGTRLLVL.

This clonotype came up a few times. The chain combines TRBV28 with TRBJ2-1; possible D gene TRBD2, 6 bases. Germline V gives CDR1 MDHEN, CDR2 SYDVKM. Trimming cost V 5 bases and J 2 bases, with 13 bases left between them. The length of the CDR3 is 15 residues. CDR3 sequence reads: CASSTWDSPYNEQFF. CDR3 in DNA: TGTGCCAGCAGTACCTGGGACTCCCCCTACAATGAGCAGTTCTTC.

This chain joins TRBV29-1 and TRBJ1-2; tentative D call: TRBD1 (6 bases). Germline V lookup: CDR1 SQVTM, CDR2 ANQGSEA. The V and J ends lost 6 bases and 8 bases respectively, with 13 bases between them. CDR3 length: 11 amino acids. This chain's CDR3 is CSVPQGAGYTF. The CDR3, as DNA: TGCAGCGTGCCACAGGGTGCCGGCTACACCTTC. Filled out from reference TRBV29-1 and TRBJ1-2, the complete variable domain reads SAVISQKPSRDICQRGTSLTIQCQVDSQVTMMFWYRQQPGQSLTLIATANQGSEATYESGFVIDKFPISRPNLTFSTLTVSNMSPEDSSIYLCSVPQGAGYTFGSGTRLTVV.

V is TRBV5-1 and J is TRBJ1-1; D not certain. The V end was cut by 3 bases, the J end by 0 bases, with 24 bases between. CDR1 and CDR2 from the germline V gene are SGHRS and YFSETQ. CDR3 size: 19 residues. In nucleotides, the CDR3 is TGCGCCAGCAGCTCGGGCCGAATGACACGTACGTTGATGAACACTGAAGCTTTCTTT. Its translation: CASSSGRMTRTLMNTEAFF.

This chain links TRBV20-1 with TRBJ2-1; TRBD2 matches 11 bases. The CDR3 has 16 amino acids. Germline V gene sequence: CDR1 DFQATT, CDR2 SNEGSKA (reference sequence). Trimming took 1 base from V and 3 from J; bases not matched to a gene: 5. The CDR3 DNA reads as TGCAGTGCTAGAGCCCTCGGGACTAGCGGCTACAATGAGCAGTTCTTC. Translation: CSARALGTSGYNEQFF.

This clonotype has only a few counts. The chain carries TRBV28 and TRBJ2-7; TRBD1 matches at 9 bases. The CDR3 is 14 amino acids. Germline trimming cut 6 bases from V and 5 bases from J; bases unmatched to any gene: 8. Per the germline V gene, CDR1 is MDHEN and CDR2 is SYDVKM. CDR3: CASSPAGTGHEQYF. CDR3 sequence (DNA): TGTGCCAGCAGCCCCGCCGGGACAGGGCACGAGCAGTACTTC.

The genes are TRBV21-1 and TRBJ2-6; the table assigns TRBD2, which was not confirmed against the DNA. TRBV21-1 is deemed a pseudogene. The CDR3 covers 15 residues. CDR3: CASSRGGPGANVLTF. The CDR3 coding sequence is TGTGCCAGCAGCCGAGGAGGACCTGGGGCCAACGTCCTGACTTTC.

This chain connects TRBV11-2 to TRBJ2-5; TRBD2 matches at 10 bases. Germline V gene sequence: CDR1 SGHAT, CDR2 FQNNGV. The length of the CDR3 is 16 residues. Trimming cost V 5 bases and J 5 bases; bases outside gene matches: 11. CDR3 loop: CASSPGILAGMETQYF. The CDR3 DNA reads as TGTGCCAGCAGCCCAGGCATACTAGCGGGGATGGAGACCCAGTACTTC.

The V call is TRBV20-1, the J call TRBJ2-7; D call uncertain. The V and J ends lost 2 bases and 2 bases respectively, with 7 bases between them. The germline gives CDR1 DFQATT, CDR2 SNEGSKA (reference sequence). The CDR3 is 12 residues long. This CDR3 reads CSARRMTYEQYF. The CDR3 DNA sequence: TGCAGTGCTAGACGGATGACCTACGAGCAGTACTTC.

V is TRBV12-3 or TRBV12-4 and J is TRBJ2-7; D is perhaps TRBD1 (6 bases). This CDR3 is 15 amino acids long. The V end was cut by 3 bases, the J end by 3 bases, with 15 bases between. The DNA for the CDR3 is TGTGCCAGCAGTTTCGAGACAGGTACGGACTACGAGCAGTACTTC. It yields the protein CASSFETGTDYEQYF.

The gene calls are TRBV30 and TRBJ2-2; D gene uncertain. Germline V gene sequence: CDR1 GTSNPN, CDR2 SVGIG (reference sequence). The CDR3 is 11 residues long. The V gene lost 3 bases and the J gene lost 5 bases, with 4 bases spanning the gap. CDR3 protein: CAWRGTGELFF. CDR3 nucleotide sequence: TGTGCCTGGAGAGGGACCGGGGAGCTGTTTTTT.

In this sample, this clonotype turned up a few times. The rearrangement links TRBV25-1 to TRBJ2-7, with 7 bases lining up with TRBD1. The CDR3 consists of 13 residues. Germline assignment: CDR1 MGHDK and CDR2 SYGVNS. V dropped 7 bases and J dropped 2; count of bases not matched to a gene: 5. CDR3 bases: TGTGCCAGCACCCGACAGGGCCCCTACGAGCAGTACTTC. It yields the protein CASTRQGPYEQYF.

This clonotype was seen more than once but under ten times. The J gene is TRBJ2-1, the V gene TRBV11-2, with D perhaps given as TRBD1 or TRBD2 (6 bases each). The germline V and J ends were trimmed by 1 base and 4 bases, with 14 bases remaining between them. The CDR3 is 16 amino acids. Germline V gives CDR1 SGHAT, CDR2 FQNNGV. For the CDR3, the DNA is TGTGCCAGCAGCTTAGCATGGGGGGCCCCTTACAATGAGCAGTTCTTC. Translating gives CASSLAWGAPYNEQFF. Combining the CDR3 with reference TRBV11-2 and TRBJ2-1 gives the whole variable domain EAGVAQSPRYKIIEKRQSVAFWCNPISGHATLYWYQQILGQGPKLLIQFQNNGVVDDSQLPKDRFSAERLKGVDSTLKIQPAKLEDSAVYLCASSLAWGAPYNEQFFGPGTRLTVL.

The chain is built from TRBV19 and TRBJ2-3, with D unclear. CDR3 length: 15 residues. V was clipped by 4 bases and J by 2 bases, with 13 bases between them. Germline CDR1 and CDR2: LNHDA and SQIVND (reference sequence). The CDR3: CASSTRRLDTDTQYF. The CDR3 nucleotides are TGTGCCAGTAGTACCCGACGACTTGACACAGATACGCAGTATTTT.

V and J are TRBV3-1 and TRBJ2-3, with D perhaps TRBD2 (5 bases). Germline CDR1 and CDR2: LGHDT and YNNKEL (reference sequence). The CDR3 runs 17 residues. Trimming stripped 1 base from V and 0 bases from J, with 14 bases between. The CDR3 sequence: CASSQVLGSTSTDTQYF. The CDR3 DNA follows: TGTGCCAGCAGCCAAGTCTTGGGGAGCACTAGCACAGATACGCAGTATTTT.

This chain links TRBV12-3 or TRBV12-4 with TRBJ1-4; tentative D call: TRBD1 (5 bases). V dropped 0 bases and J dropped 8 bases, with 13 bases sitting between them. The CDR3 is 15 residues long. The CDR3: CASSLAIGAGEKLFF. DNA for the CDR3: TGTGCCAGCAGTTTAGCGATCGGGGCCGGAGAAAAACTGTTTTTT.

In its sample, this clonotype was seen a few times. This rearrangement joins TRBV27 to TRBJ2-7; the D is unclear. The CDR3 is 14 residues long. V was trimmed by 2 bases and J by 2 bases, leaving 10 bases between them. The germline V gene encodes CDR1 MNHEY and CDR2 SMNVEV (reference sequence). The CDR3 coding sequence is TGTGCCAGCAGTTTAGGGTGGGAAGCCTACGAGCAGTACTTC. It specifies CASSLGWEAYEQYF.

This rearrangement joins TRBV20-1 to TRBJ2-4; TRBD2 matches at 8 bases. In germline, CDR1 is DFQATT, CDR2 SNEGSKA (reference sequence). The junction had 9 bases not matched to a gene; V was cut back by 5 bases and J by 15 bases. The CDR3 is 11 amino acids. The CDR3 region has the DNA TGCAGTGCTCCTACGGGGGGGCAGCTGTACTTC. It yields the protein CSAPTGGQLYF.

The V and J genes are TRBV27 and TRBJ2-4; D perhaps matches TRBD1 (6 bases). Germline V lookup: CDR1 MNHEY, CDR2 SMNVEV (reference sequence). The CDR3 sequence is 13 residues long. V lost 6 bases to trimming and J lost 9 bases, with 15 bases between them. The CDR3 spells CASSDRSAVIQYF. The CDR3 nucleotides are TGTGCCAGCAGCGACAGGTCCGCCGTCATTCAGTACTTC.

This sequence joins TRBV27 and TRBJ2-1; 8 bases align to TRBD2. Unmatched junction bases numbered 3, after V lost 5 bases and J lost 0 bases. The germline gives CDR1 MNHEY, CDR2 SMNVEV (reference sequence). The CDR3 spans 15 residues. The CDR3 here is CASSGSGVSYNEQFF. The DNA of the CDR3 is TGTGCCAGCAGTGGTAGCGGGGTCTCCTACAATGAGCAGTTCTTC.

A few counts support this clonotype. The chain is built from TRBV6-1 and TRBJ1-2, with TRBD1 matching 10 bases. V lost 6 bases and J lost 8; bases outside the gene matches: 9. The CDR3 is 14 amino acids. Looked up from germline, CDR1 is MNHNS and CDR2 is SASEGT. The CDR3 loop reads CASSQVDRGRGYTF. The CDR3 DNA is TGTGCCAGCAGCCAGGTCGACAGGGGGCGAGGCTACACCTTC.

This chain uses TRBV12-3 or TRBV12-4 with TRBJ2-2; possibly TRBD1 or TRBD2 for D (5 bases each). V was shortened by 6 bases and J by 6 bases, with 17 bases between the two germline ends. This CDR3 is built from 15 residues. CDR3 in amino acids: CASRRSGALPGELFF. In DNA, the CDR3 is TGTGCCAGCAGGCGCTCCGGGGCCTTGCCCGGGGAGCTGTTTTTT.

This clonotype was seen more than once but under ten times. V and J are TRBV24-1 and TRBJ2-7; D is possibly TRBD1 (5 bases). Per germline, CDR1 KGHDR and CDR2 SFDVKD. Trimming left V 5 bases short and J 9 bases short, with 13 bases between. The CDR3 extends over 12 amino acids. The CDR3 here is CATSGLGARQYF. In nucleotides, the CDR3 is TGTGCCACCAGTGGATTAGGGGCGCGGCAGTACTTC.

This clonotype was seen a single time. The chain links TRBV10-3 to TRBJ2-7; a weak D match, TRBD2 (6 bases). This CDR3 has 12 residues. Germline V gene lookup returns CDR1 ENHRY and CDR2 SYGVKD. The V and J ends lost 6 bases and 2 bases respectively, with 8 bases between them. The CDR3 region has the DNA TGTGCCATCAGCGGGACTCCCTACGAGCAGTACTTC. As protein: CAISGTPYEQYF.

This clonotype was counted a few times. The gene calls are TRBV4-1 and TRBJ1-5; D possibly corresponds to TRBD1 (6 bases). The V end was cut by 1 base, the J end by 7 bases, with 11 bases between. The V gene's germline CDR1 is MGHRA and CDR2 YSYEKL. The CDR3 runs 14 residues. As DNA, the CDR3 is TGCGCCAGCAGCCAAGGCAGGGGAGTACAGCCCCAGCATTTT. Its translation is CASSQGRGVQPQHF.

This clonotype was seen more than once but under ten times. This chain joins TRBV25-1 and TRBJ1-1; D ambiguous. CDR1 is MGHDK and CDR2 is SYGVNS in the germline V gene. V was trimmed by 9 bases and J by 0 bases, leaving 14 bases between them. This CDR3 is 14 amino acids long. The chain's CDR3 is CASSEDALNTEAFF. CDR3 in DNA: TGTGCCAGTTCCGAGGACGCTTTGAACACTGAAGCTTTCTTT.

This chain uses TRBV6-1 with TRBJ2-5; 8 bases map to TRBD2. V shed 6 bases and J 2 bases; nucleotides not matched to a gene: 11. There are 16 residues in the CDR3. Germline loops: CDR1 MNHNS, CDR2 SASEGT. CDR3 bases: TGTGCCAGCAGAATCCTGGCGGGGGGCGGACAAGAGACCCAGTACTTC. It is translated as CASRILAGGGQETQYF.

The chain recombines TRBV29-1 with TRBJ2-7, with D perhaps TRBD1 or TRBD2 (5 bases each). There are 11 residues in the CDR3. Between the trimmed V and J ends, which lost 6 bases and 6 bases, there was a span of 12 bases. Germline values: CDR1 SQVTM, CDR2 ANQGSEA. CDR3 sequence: CSVTVGGEQYF. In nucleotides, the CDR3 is TGCAGCGTGACGGTTGGGGGCGAGCAGTACTTC.

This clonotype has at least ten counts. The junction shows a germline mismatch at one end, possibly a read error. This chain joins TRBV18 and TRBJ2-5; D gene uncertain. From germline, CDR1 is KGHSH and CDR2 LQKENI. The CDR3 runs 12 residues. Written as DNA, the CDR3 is TGCGCCAGCAGCCCGACCCAAGAGACCCAGTACTTC. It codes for CASSPTQETQYF.

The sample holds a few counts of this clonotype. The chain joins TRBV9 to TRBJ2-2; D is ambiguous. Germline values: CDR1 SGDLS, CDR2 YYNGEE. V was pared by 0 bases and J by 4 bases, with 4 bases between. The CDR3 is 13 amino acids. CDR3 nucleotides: TGTGCCAGCAGCGTAGGCGCCACCGGGGAGCTGTTTTTT. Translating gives CASSVGATGELFF.

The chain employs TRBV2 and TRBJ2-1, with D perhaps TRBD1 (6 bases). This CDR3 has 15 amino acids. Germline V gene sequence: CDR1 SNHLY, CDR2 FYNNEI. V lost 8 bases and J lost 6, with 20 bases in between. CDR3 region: CASSPLKPGVNEQFF. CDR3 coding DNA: TGTGCCAGCTCTCCGTTAAAGCCAGGGGTCAATGAGCAGTTCTTC.